This is a list of T cell receptor beta chains from one sample in a study of blood T cell repertoires in COVID-19. Assay used: immunoSEQ multiplex PCR; TCRdb lists only in-frame clones, some missing. Here the sample spans about 170,000 clones, about three quarters being singletons. Sequenced sample: peripheral blood. Every receptor here comes from a man in his sixties with acute or convalescent COVID-19. Both conserved end residues are part of each CDR3. The order of the fields is clone size, V gene, J gene, D gene, CDR3 DNA, CDR3 protein. The D gene is left open where the match is weak. Clone size is stated in some rows and not others, as once, few, many or a class when expanded.

few	TRBV27	TRBJ1-1	-	TGTGCCAGCAGGCTGCAGGGTTTCACTGAAGCTTTCTTT	CASRLQGFTEAFF
-	TRBV12-3/TRBV12-4	TRBJ2-7	-	TGTGCCAGCAAAGCGCGAGGGGAGCAGTACTTC	CASKARGEQYF
-	TRBV10-1	TRBJ1-5	TRBD1	TGCGCCAGCAGGGAAGCCGGGACAGGGTATTCCCTGGGCAATCAGCCCCAGCATTTT	CASREAGTGYSLGNQPQHF
-	TRBV27	TRBJ2-3	-	TGTGCCAGCAGTGGCACAGGGGGGGCAGCAGATACGCAGTATTTT	CASSGTGGAADTQYF
-	TRBV7-9	TRBJ2-7	-	TGTGCCAGCACGACTAAGTACGAGCAGTACTTC	CASTTKYEQYF
-	TRBV29-1	TRBJ1-2	TRBD1	TGCAGCGCCCGACAGGGGGTTTATGGCTACACCTTC	CSARQGVYGYTF
once	TRBV5-6	TRBJ1-1	-	TGTGCCAGCAGCTTGAGAAAGCCTCAAAGCACTGAAGCTTTCTTT	CASSLRKPQSTEAFF
-	TRBV7-2	TRBJ2-7	TRBD1	TGTGCCAGCAGCTTAGTAGCGGGACAGGGGGCCCACGAGCAGTACTTC	CASSLVAGQGAHEQYF
-	TRBV10-3	TRBJ2-2	TRBD1	TGTGCCATCAGTGAATTTGGACAGGGCAACACCGGGGAGCTGTTTTTT	CAISEFGQGNTGELFF
-	TRBV24-1	TRBJ1-1	TRBD1	TGTGCCACCAGTGGCGGGACAGGAGGTCACACTGAAGCTTTCTTT	CATSGGTGGHTEAFF
-	TRBV29-1	TRBJ1-1	-	TGCAGCGTTGGGGGCGGTGAAGCTTTCTTT	CSVGGGEAFF
-	TRBV19	TRBJ1-2	-	TGTGCCAGTACCCCCCTCGCGGGGGGGAGCTATGGCTACACCTTC	CASTPLAGGSYGYTF
-	TRBV12-3/TRBV12-4	TRBJ2-1	-	TGTGCCAGCAGTTCATACAATGAGCAGTTCTTC	CASSSYNEQFF
-	TRBV7-8	TRBJ2-3	-	TGTGCCAGCAGCCCCTTCGGTGGGGGGGCACCAGATACGCAGTATTTT	CASSPFGGGAPDTQYF
-	TRBV5-6	TRBJ2-1	-	TGTGCCAGCAGCTTTAAGGGGGTATCCTACAATGAGCAGTTCTTC	CASSFKGVSYNEQFF
-	TRBV24-1	TRBJ2-5	TRBD1	TGTGCCACCAGTGGGGGGACAGGTCTTGGGGAGACCCAGTACTTC	CATSGGTGLGETQYF